The clone carrying this TCR beta chain was counted many times. The target antigen is unknown. Germline CDR1 MNHNS, CDR2 SASEGT. This CDR3 has 16 residues. J lost 6 bases, V lost 0 bases, and 7 bases had no gene match. The sample originates from a study of spatial heterogeneity in lung cancer. Time point given: sample taken at primary tumor resection. The donor group consisted of 72 patients who had untreated, early-stage non-small cell lung cancer. TCRdb independently ran MiXCR on the 5' RACE reads; one entry per CDR3 protein. The table lists approximately 6,700 distinct CDR3 sequences, under 1.5% of them singletons, with approximately 9.7% in the top ten. Notes on the study in general: Of tumor T cells, an estimated coverage of approximately 7% was reached for alpha chains and roughly 12% for beta chains. Tracking of tumor mutation counts was seen in expanded intratumoral alpha and beta TCR counts.

The input for sequencing was lung tumor tissue, taken at surgery. The TCR was taken from a male donor with early-stage non-small cell lung cancer. The chain uses TRBV6-1 and TRBJ2-1; TRBD2 aligns across 8 bases. CDR3 DNA: TGTGCCAGCAGTGAAGCGCTGGGACTAGGTTTCAATGAGCAGTTCTTC. This encodes CASSEALGLGFNEQFF.